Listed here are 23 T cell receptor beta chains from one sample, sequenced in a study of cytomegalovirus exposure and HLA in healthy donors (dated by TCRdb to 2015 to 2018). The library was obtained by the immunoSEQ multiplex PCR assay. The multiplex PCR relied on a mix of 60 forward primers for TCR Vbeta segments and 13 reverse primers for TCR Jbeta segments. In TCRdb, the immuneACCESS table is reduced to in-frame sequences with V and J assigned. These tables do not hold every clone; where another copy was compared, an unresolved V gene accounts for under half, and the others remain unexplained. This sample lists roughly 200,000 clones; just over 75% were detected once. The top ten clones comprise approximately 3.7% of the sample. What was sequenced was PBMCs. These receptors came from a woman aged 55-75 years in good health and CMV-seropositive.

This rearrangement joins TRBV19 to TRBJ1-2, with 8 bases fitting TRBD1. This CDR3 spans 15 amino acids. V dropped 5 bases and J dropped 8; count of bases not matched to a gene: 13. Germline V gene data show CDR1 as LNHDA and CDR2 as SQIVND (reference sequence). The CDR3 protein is CASSSLDRDLVGYTF. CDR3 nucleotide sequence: TGTGCCAGTAGTTCGCTGGACAGGGATTTAGTCGGCTACACCTTC.

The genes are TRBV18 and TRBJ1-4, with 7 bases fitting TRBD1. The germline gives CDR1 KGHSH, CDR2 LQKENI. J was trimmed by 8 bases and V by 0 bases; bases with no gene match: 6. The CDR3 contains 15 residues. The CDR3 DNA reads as TGTGCCAGCTCACCACCCCGGGACAGTGCGGAAAAACTGTTTTTT. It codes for CASSPPRDSAEKLFF.

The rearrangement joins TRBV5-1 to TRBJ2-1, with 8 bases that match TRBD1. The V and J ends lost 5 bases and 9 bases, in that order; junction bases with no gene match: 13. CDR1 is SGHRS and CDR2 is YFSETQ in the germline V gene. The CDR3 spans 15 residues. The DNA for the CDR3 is TGCGCCAGCAGTTCGGGGGACAGGTCCGTCGGTGAGCAGTTCTTC. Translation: CASSSGDRSVGEQFF.

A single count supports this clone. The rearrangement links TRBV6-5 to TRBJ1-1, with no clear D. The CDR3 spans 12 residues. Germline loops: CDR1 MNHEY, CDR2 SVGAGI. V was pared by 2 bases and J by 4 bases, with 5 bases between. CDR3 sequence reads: CASSYLATEAFF. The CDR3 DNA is TGTGCCAGCAGTTACCTAGCCACTGAAGCTTTCTTT.

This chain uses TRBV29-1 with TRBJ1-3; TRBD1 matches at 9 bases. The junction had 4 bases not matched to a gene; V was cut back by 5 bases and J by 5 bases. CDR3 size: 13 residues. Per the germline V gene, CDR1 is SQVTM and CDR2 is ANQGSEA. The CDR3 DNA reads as TGCAGCGTTCGAGGGACAGGGAGAAACACCATATATTTT. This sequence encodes CSVRGTGRNTIYF.

This chain's CDR3 is CATRGGVSATDTQYF. The DNA of the CDR3 is TGTGCCACGAGGGGGGGAGTGAGTGCCACAGATACGCAGTATTTT. The chain uses TRBV19 and TRBJ2-3; D possibly corresponds to TRBD2 (7 bases). The CDR3 consists of 15 residues. The V end lost 10 bases, the J end lost 2 bases, and 19 bases lay between the germline ends. Per germline, CDR1 LNHDA and CDR2 SQIVND (reference sequence).

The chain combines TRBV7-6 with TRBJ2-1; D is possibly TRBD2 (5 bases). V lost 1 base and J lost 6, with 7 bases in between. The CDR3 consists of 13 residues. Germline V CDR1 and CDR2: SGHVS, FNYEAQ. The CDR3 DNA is TGTGCCAGCAGCTTAGGAGAGGGCAATGAGCAGTTCTTC. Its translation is CASSLGEGNEQFF.

CDR3 nucleotides: TGTGCCAGCACATATTCGGGTTCCTACGAGCAGTACTTC. Its translation: CASTYSGSYEQYF. The chain uses TRBV6-1 and TRBJ2-7; no firm D call. Per germline, CDR1 MNHNS and CDR2 SASEGT. Trimming removed 7 bases at V and 1 base at J, with 11 bases between. This CDR3 is built from 13 residues.

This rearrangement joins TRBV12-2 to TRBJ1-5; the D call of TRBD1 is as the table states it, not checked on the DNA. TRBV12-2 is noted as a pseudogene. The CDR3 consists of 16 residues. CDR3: CASRSNRTGDNQPQHF. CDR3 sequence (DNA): TGTGCAAGTCGTTCTAATCGGACAGGGGACAATCAGCCCCAGCATTTT.

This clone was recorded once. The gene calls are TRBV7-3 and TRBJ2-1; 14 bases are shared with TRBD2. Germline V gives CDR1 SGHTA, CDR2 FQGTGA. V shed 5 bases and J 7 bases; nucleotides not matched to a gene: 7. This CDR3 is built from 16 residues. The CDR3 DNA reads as TGTGCCAGCAGCACGACTAGCGGGAGGGCCGGTAATGAGCAGTTCTTC. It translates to CASSTTSGRAGNEQFF.

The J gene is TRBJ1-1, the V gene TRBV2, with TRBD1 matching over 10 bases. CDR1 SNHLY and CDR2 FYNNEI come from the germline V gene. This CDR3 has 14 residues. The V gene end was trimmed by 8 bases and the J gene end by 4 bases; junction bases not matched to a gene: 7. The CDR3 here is CASFRDRGSTEAFF. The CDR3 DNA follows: TGTGCCAGCTTCCGGGACAGGGGAAGCACTGAAGCTTTCTTT.

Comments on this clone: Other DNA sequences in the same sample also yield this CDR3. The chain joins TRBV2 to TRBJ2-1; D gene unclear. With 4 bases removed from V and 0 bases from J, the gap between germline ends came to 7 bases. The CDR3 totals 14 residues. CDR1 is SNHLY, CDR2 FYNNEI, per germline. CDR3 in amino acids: CASSGGSSYNEQFF. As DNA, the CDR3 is TGTGCCAGCAGTGGCGGAAGCTCCTACAATGAGCAGTTCTTC.

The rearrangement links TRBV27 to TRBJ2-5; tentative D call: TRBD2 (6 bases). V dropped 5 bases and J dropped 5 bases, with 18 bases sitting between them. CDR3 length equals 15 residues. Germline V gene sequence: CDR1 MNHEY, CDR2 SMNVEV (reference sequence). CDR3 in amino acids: CASSRGTQRVETQYF. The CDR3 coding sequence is TGTGCCAGCAGTCGGGGGACCCAGCGGGTTGAGACCCAGTACTTC.

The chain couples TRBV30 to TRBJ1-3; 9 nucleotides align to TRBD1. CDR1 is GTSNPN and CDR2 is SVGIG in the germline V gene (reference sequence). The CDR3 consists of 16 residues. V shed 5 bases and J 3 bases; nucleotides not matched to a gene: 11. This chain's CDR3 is CAWAHRGRSFGNTIYF. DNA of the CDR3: TGTGCCTGGGCCCACAGGGGGCGTTCGTTTGGAAACACCATATATTTT.

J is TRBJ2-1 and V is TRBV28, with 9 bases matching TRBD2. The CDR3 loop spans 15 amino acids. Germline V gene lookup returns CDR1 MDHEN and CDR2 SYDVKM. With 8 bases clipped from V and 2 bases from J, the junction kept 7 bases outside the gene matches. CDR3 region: CASGQGLAPYNEQFF. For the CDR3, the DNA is TGTGCCAGCGGCCAGGGACTAGCTCCCTACAATGAGCAGTTCTTC.

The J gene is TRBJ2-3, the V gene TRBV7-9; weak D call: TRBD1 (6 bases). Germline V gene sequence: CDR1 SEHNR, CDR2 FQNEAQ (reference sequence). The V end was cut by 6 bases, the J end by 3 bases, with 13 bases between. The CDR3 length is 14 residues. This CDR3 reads CASRGHDPTDTQYF. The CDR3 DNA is TGTGCCAGCAGGGGACACGACCCGACAGATACGCAGTATTTT.

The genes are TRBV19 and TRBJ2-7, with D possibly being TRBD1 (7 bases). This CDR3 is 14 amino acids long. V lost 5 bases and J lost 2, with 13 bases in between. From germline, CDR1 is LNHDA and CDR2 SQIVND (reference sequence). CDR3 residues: CASSRRGETYEQYF. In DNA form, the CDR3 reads TGTGCCAGTAGTCGCAGGGGGGAAACCTACGAGCAGTACTTC.

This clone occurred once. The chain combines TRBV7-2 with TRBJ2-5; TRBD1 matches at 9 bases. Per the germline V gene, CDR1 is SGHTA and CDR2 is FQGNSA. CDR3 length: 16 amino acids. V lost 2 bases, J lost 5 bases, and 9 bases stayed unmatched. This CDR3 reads CASSLIGTGFGETQYF. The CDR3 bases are TGTGCCAGCAGCTTAATTGGGACAGGGTTTGGGGAGACCCAGTACTTC. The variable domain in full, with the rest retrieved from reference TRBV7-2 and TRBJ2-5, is GAGVSQSPSNKVTEKGKDVELRCDPISGHTALYWYRQSLGQGLEFLIYFQGNSAPDKSGLPSDRFSAERTGGSVSTLTIQRTQQEDSAVYLCASSLIGTGFGETQYFGPGTRLLVL.

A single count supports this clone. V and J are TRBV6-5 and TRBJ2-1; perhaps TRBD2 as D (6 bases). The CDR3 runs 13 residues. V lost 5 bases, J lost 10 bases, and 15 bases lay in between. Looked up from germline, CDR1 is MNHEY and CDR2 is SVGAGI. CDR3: CASSASAFEEQFF. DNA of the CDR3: TGTGCCAGCAGTGCTAGCGCTTTTGAGGAGCAGTTCTTC.

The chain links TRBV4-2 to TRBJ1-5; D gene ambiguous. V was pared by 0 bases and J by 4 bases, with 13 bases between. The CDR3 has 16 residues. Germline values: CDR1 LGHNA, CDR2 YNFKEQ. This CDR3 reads CASSQDSPTENQPQHF. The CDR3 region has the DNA TGTGCCAGCAGCCAAGATAGTCCCACAGAGAATCAGCCCCAGCATTTT.

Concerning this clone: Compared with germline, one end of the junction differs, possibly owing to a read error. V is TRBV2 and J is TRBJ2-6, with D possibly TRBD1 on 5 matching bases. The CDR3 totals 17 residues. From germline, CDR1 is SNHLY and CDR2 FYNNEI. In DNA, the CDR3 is TGTGCCAGCAGTAGGGGCAGGGTATCCTCTGGGGCCAACGGCCTGACTTTC. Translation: CASSRGRVSSGANGLTF.

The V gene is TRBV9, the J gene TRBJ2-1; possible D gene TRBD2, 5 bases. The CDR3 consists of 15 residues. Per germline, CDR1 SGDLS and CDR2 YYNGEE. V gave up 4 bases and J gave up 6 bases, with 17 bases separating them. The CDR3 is CASSFTTTEGNEQFF. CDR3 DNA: TGTGCCAGCAGCTTTACAACAACAGAGGGCAATGAGCAGTTCTTC.

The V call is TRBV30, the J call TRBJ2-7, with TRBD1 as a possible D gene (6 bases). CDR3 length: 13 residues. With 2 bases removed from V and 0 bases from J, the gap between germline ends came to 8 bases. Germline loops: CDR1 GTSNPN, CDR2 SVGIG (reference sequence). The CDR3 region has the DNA TGTGCCTGGAGTACAGGGAACTCCTACGAGCAGTACTTC. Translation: CAWSTGNSYEQYF. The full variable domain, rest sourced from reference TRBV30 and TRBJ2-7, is SQTIHQWPATLVQPVGSPLSLECTVEGTSNPNLYWYRQAAGRGLQLLFYSVGIGQISSEVPQNLSASRPQDRQFILSSKKLLLSDSGFYLCAWSTGNSYEQYFGPGTRLTVT.